The rows below give T cell receptor beta chains drawn from one sample of a study of CD4 T cells in relation to SARS-CoV-2 and coronaviruses. Their antigen targets remain unknown. Sequencing was performed with immunoSEQ multiplex PCR; in TCRdb, only in-frame clones are kept and a portion is missing. In the table there are about 30,000 clones, under 80% of which are singletons. The sequencing input was memory CD4+ T cells from PBMCs, cultured in vitro. The receptors were gathered from an adult with COVID-19. CDR3s include the opening cysteine and the closing phenylalanine or tryptophan. D genes are given only for firm matches. Clone sizes are given selectively: once, few, many, or a class where the clone is expanded.

J: TRBJ2-1
V: TRBV19
size: NA
D: TRBD2
CDR3: CASSPRSGTGGNEQFF
DNA: TGTGCCAGTAGTCCCCGCAGCGGGACGGGGGGCAATGAGCAGTTCTTC

J: TRBJ2-1
V: TRBV11-2
size: NA
D: TRBD1
CDR3: CASSPRTGGVYEQFF
DNA: TGTGCCAGCAGCCCGAGGACAGGGGGGGTATATGAGCAGTTCTTC

J: TRBJ1-3
V: TRBV3-1/TRBV3-2
size: NA
D: TRBD1
CDR3: CASSQAGIDRVGNTIYF
DNA: TGTGCCAGCAGCCAAGCAGGGATTGACAGGGTTGGAAACACCATATATTTT

J: TRBJ2-7
V: TRBV27
size: NA
D: NA
CDR3: CASSLSSRYEQYF
DNA: TGTGCCAGCAGTTTATCGTCACGCTACGAGCAGTACTTC

J: TRBJ2-5
V: TRBV28
size: NA
D: NA
CDR3: CASSFSRSGGQETQYF
DNA: TGTGCCAGCAGTTTTTCTCGTTCGGGCGGGCAAGAGACCCAGTACTTC

J: TRBJ2-1
V: TRBV7-2
size: NA
D: TRBD1
CDR3: CASSFSGTANNEQFF
DNA: TGTGCCAGCAGCTTCTCCGGGACAGCCAACAATGAGCAGTTCTTC

J: TRBJ2-2
V: TRBV6-2/TRBV6-3
size: NA
D: NA
CDR3: CASSYTRVTGELFF
DNA: TGTGCCAGCAGTTACACCAGGGTAACCGGGGAGCTGTTTTTT

J: TRBJ2-3
V: TRBV18
size: NA
D: NA
CDR3: CASSPTAASTDTQYF
DNA: TGTGCCAGCTCACCCACGGCGGCTAGCACAGATACGCAGTATTTT

J: TRBJ2-7
V: TRBV18
size: few
D: TRBD2
CDR3: CASSPSGGRSEQYF
DNA: TGTGCCAGCTCACCGTCGGGAGGGCGGAGCGAGCAGTACTTC

J: TRBJ1-2
V: TRBV28
size: few
D: NA
CDR3: CASSLQGWGYTF
DNA: TGTGCCAGCAGTTTACAGGGTTGGGGCTACACCTTC

J: TRBJ1-3
V: TRBV19
size: NA
D: NA
CDR3: CASSESYSGNTIYF
DNA: TGTGCCAGTAGCGAAAGCTACTCTGGAAACACCATATATTTT

J: TRBJ2-3
V: TRBV4-1
size: NA
D: NA
CDR3: CASSQVLTRESTDTQYF
DNA: TGCGCCAGCAGCCAAGTCTTAACGCGGGAAAGCACAGATACGCAGTATTTT

J: TRBJ2-5
V: TRBV5-1
size: NA
D: TRBD2
CDR3: CASSTGLAGGETQYF
DNA: TGCGCCAGCAGTACCGGACTAGCGGGAGGGGAGACCCAGTACTTC

J: TRBJ2-7
V: TRBV24-1
size: NA
D: NA
CDR3: CATSDLGTYEQYF
DNA: TGTGCCACCAGTGATTTGGGGACCTACGAGCAGTACTTC

J: TRBJ2-7
V: TRBV28
size: NA
D: NA
CDR3: CASKGYGNYYEQYF
DNA: TGTGCCAGCAAGGGTTACGGGAATTACTACGAGCAGTACTTC

J: TRBJ2-3
V: TRBV7-2
size: once
D: NA
CDR3: CASSLGGPNTDTQYF
DNA: TGTGCCAGCAGCTTGGGGGGGCCAAACACAGATACGCAGTATTTT

J: TRBJ2-3
V: TRBV28
size: NA
D: TRBD1
CDR3: CASRSQGDADTQYF
DNA: TGTGCCAGCAGATCACAGGGGGATGCAGATACGCAGTATTTT

J: TRBJ2-3
V: TRBV11-2
size: NA
D: TRBD1
CDR3: CASSFRDRVLDTQYF
DNA: TGTGCCAGCAGCTTCCGGGACAGGGTTTTAGATACGCAGTATTTT

J: TRBJ2-3
V: TRBV11-2
size: NA
D: NA
CDR3: CASSSPKFGGRTDTQYF
DNA: TGTGCCAGCAGCTCCCCAAAATTCGGAGGGCGCACAGATACGCAGTATTTT

J: TRBJ2-2
V: TRBV7-8
size: NA
D: TRBD2
CDR3: CASSPRATLRGGGELFF
DNA: TGTGCCAGCAGCCCCCGGGCCACCCTCCGGGGGGGCGGGGAGCTGTTTTTT

J: TRBJ2-7
V: TRBV2
size: few
D: NA
CDR3: CASSEGTLGEQYF
DNA: TGTGCCAGCAGTGAGGGTACGCTTGGGGAGCAGTACTTC

J: TRBJ2-3
V: TRBV5-1
size: NA
D: TRBD2
CDR3: CASSFQRDTDTQYF
DNA: TGCGCCAGCAGCTTTCAGCGGGACACAGATACGCAGTATTTT

J: TRBJ1-2
V: TRBV28
size: NA
D: TRBD1
CDR3: CASSSRTGALSGYTF
DNA: TGTGCCAGCAGTTCACGGACAGGCGCCCTTTCTGGCTACACCTTC

J: TRBJ2-7
V: TRBV28
size: NA
D: NA
CDR3: CASSLPGVGWQYF
DNA: TGTGCCAGCAGTTTACCGGGGGTTGGGTGGCAGTACTTC

J: TRBJ2-1
V: TRBV30
size: NA
D: TRBD2
CDR3: CAWSVRTGGGNEQFF
DNA: TGTGCCTGGAGTGTGAGGACGGGAGGAGGGAATGAGCAGTTCTTC

J: TRBJ2-2
V: TRBV28
size: NA
D: NA
CDR3: CASSFGMSTSYFTGELFF
DNA: TGTGCCAGCAGTTTCGGGATGTCTACCTCGTATTTCACCGGGGAGCTGTTTTTT

J: TRBJ2-2
V: TRBV19
size: few
D: NA
CDR3: CASSISRAGVTGELFF
DNA: TGTGCCAGTAGTATTTCAAGGGCAGGGGTTACCGGGGAGCTGTTTTTT

J: TRBJ1-1
V: TRBV4-3
size: NA
D: NA
CDR3: CASSQVRNTEAFF
DNA: TGCGCCAGCAGCCAAGTGAGGAACACTGAAGCTTTCTTT

J: TRBJ2-3
V: TRBV20-1
size: NA
D: TRBD1
CDR3: CSASLIDRVEDTQYF
DNA: TGCAGTGCTAGTCTTATCGACAGGGTAGAAGATACGCAGTATTTT

J: TRBJ2-7
V: TRBV10-3
size: NA
D: NA
CDR3: CAISEYSGYYEQYF
DNA: TGTGCCATCAGTGAGTACAGCGGATACTACGAGCAGTACTTC

J: TRBJ2-7
V: TRBV7-6
size: NA
D: TRBD1
CDR3: CASSLCCRGPYEQYF
DNA: TGTGCCAGCAGCTTGTGTTGCAGGGGGCCCTACGAGCAGTACTTC

J: TRBJ1-1
V: TRBV7-2
size: NA
D: TRBD1
CDR3: CASSAYRGLDTEAFF
DNA: TGTGCCAGCAGCGCCTACAGGGGGCTGGACACTGAAGCTTTCTTT

J: TRBJ2-7
V: TRBV28
size: NA
D: TRBD1
CDR3: CASSPPGQGIYEQYF
DNA: TGTGCCAGCAGCCCACCGGGACAGGGGATCTACGAGCAGTACTTC

J: TRBJ2-7
V: TRBV10-1
size: once
D: TRBD1
CDR3: CASSYTMDRGLGEQYF
DNA: TGCGCCAGCAGTTACACCATGGACAGGGGGCTTGGCGAGCAGTACTTC

J: TRBJ2-1
V: TRBV10-3
size: NA
D: NA
CDR3: CAISDRRKQNNEQFF
DNA: TGTGCCATCAGCGACCGACGGAAGCAGAACAATGAGCAGTTCTTC

J: TRBJ2-3
V: TRBV15
size: NA
D: NA
CDR3: CATSRGPGLDTDTQYF
DNA: TGTGCCACCAGCAGAGGACCGGGACTTGACACAGATACGCAGTATTTT

J: TRBJ2-5
V: TRBV7-9
size: NA
D: NA
CDR3: CASSLTSERPPQETQYF
DNA: TGTGCCAGCAGCTTAACGTCCGAGCGGCCGCCACAAGAGACCCAGTACTTC

J: TRBJ2-7
V: TRBV5-1
size: NA
D: TRBD1
CDR3: CASSRQGASEQYF
DNA: TGCGCCAGCAGCAGACAGGGGGCGAGCGAGCAGTACTTC

J: TRBJ2-5
V: TRBV18
size: NA
D: TRBD2
CDR3: CASSPRIAGATQETQYF
DNA: TGTGCCAGCTCACCCAGAATAGCGGGAGCAACACAAGAGACCCAGTACTTC

J: TRBJ1-2
V: TRBV10-2
size: NA
D: NA
CDR3: CASSDRAAYGYTF
DNA: TGCGCCAGCAGTGACAGGGCGGCCTATGGCTACACCTTC

J: TRBJ2-7
V: TRBV6-1
size: few
D: NA
CDR3: CASSEMGAGEQYF
DNA: TGTGCCAGCAGTGAAATGGGGGCGGGGGAGCAGTACTTC

J: TRBJ2-7
V: TRBV4-3
size: NA
D: NA
CDR3: CASSQDFRGPWEQYF
DNA: TGCGCCAGCAGCCAAGATTTCAGGGGCCCCTGGGAGCAGTACTTC

J: TRBJ1-6
V: TRBV28
size: few
D: TRBD1
CDR3: CASRSGQGYSPLHF
DNA: TGTGCCAGCAGGTCAGGACAGGGCTATTCACCCCTCCACTTT

J: TRBJ2-2
V: TRBV14
size: NA
D: NA
CDR3: CASSKRLAGELFF
DNA: TGTGCCAGCAGTAAACGACTCGCCGGGGAGCTGTTTTTT

J: TRBJ2-1
V: TRBV15
size: NA
D: TRBD2
CDR3: CATSPQREYNEQFF
DNA: TGTGCCACCAGCCCCCAGCGGGAGTACAATGAGCAGTTCTTC

J: TRBJ2-7
V: TRBV6-5
size: NA
D: TRBD1
CDR3: CASSKPGQGLYEQYF
DNA: TGTGCCAGCAGTAAGCCGGGACAGGGGTTGTACGAGCAGTACTTC

J: TRBJ1-5
V: TRBV6-1
size: few
D: NA
CDR3: CASSELSVQPQHF
DNA: TGTGCCAGCAGTGAACTTTCGGTCCAGCCCCAGCATTTT

J: TRBJ1-2
V: TRBV23-1
size: NA
D: NA
CDR3: CASSQSWDGYTF
DNA: TGCGCCAGCAGTCAATCCTGGGATGGCTACACCTTC

J: TRBJ2-7
V: TRBV24-1
size: NA
D: NA
CDR3: CATGGGPHEQYF
DNA: TGTGCCACCGGTGGGGGGCCCCACGAGCAGTACTTC

J: TRBJ2-2
V: TRBV13
size: NA
D: NA
CDR3: CASSLGVRTGELFF
DNA: TGTGCCAGCAGCTTAGGGGTGAGAACCGGGGAGCTGTTTTTT

J: TRBJ1-1
V: TRBV29-1
size: NA
D: NA
CDR3: CSAGNQNTEAFF
DNA: TGCAGCGCTGGAAACCAGAACACTGAAGCTTTCTTT

J: TRBJ2-1
V: TRBV6-2/TRBV6-3
size: NA
D: TRBD2
CDR3: CASSSPGLAVMHEQFF
DNA: TGTGCCAGCAGTTCACCGGGACTAGCGGTGATGCATGAGCAGTTCTTC

J: TRBJ2-1
V: TRBV5-1
size: NA
D: NA
CDR3: CASMRGSPYNEQFF
DNA: TGCGCCAGCATGCGGGGCAGCCCCTACAATGAGCAGTTCTTC

J: TRBJ1-4
V: TRBV7-9
size: NA
D: TRBD1
CDR3: CASSLTAGTGDEKLFF
DNA: TGTGCCAGCAGCTTAACAGCCGGGACAGGGGATGAAAAACTGTTTTTT

J: TRBJ2-5
V: TRBV14
size: NA
D: TRBD2
CDR3: CASSQIPAGGFQETQYF
DNA: TGTGCCAGCAGCCAAATACCAGCGGGAGGTTTCCAAGAGACCCAGTACTTC

J: TRBJ2-1
V: TRBV28
size: NA
D: TRBD2
CDR3: CASSGTNRGGYNEQFF
DNA: TGTGCCAGCAGTGGAACCAACCGGGGGGGGTACAATGAGCAGTTCTTC

J: TRBJ2-1
V: TRBV7-9
size: NA
D: NA
CDR3: CASSLTGGFSEQFF
DNA: TGTGCCAGCAGCTTAACTGGGGGGTTTTCCGAGCAGTTCTTC

J: TRBJ1-1
V: TRBV9
size: NA
D: NA
CDR3: CASSVVGTISTEAFF
DNA: TGTGCCAGCAGCGTAGTGGGGACAATCTCCACTGAAGCTTTCTTT